A selection of T cell receptor beta chains follows, all from one sample in a study of blood T cells in healthy people across ages. Each CDR3 protein gets one entry after TCRdb re-called the 5' RACE reads with MiXCR. The repertoire includes 1.6 million or so distinct CDR3 sequences, 30% to 35% of them detected once, and around 11% sits in the top ten. The material sequenced was blood. Source of these receptors: a woman in her twenties or thirties in good health. Both conserved end residues are part of each CDR3. The order of the fields is V gene, clone size, J gene, D gene, CDR3 protein, CDR3 DNA. The D gene is left open where the match is weak. Only part of the rows carry a size: once, few, many, or a class if the clone is expanded.

TRBV7-9	-	TRBJ2-1	-	CASSQNLGDNEQFF	TGTGCCAGCAGCCAAAACTTGGGGGACAATGAGCAGTTCTTC
TRBV10-2	-	TRBJ1-5	TRBD1	CASSYNRDSHQPQHF	TGCGCCAGCAGTTATAACCGGGACAGCCATCAGCCCCAGCATTTT
TRBV5-1	few	TRBJ2-1	-	CASRASGREKQFF	TGCGCCAGCAGGGCTAGTGGTAGAGAAAAGCAGTTCTTC
TRBV5-1	-	TRBJ2-5	TRBD2	CAGRVRTSGLQETQYF	TGCGCCGGCAGAGTGAGGACTAGCGGGTTACAAGAGACCCAGTACTTC
TRBV4-1	-	TRBJ2-1	-	CASSLRPNEQFF	TGCGCCAGCAGCCTAAGGCCTAATGAGCAGTTCTTC
TRBV11-2	-	TRBJ1-6	-	CASSGGSGGVSSPLHF	TGTGCCAGCAGCGGGGGGTCTGGAGGAGTAAGTTCACCCCTCCACTTT
TRBV9	few	TRBJ2-3	TRBD2	CASSREGGGASTDTQYF	TGTGCCAGCTCTCGGGAGGGGGGGGGAGCTAGCACAGATACGCAGTATTTT
TRBV11-2	-	TRBJ2-1	-	CASSPVGMGTRGEQFF	TGTGCCAGCAGCCCGGTCGGGATGGGTACGAGAGGTGAGCAGTTCTTC
TRBV12-3/TRBV12-4	-	TRBJ1-1	-	CASSSSRGTENTEAFF	TGTGCCAGCAGTTCCTCACGCGGGACGGAGAACACTGAAGCTTTCTTT
TRBV4-1	-	TRBJ2-3	TRBD2	CASSQPSGGASGTQYF	TGCGCCAGCAGCCAGCCTAGCGGGGGGGCATCGGGTACGCAGTATTTT
TRBV20-1	-	TRBJ1-2	TRBD1	CSAPGLTGNRYYGYTF	TGCAGTGCTCCGGGATTGACAGGGAATAGGTACTATGGCTACACCTTC
TRBV27	-	TRBJ2-1	-	CASSLMEFFVGEQFF	TGTGCCAGCAGTCTAATGGAGTTCTTCGTTGGTGAGCAGTTCTTC
TRBV7-9	-	TRBJ1-2	TRBD1	CASSMDRVSYGYTF	TGTGCCAGCAGCATGGACAGGGTTAGCTATGGCTACACCTTC
TRBV12-3/TRBV12-4	-	TRBJ1-1	TRBD1	CASSLKGATNTEAFF	TGTGCCAGCAGTTTAAAGGGGGCAACGAACACTGAAGCTTTCTTT
TRBV15	many	TRBJ2-3	-	CATKRDTGRTQYF	TGTGCCACGAAACGGGACACCGGACGTACGCAGTATTTT
TRBV20-1	-	TRBJ2-7	TRBD1	CSALRTGSTPTRRVDEQYF	TGCAGTGCCCTTCGGACAGGGTCAACACCGACGCGGCGTGTGGACGAGCAGTACTTC
TRBV15	-	TRBJ2-3	-	CATSRDYDYRGSDTQYF	TGTGCCACCAGCAGAGATTATGACTATCGGGGATCAGATACGCAGTATTTT
TRBV3-1	-	TRBJ2-3	-	CASSQVDRWSTDTQYF	TGTGCCAGCAGCCAAGTAGACAGGTGGTCCACAGATACGCAGTATTTT
TRBV9	-	TRBJ2-3	-	CASSGGGYRTDTQYF	TGTGCCAGCAGCGGGGGGGGCTACCGCACAGATACGCAGTATTTT
TRBV12-3/TRBV12-4	few	TRBJ1-2	-	CASSLYPLARSHGYTF	TGTGCCAGCAGTTTGTATCCACTGGCTCGGAGCCATGGCTACACCTTC
TRBV9	few	TRBJ2-1	TRBD2	CASSPSGAEYNEQFF	TGTGCCAGCAGCCCAAGCGGGGCGGAGTACAATGAGCAGTTCTTC
TRBV12-3/TRBV12-4	few	TRBJ2-7	-	CASSLLIHEQYF	TGTGCCAGCAGTTTGCTTATCCACGAGCAGTACTTC
TRBV9	-	TRBJ2-3	-	CASSVAGAPGDTQYF	TGTGCCAGCAGCGTAGCGGGAGCCCCAGGGGATACGCAGTATTTT
TRBV6-5	-	TRBJ1-1	-	CASSSRQLNTEAFF	TGTGCCAGCAGTTCGCGTCAGCTGAACACTGAAGCTTTCTTT
TRBV27	-	TRBJ2-7	TRBD2	CASSSAAGGPYGQYF	TGTGCCAGCAGTTCGGCGGCGGGAGGGCCGTACGGGCAGTACTTC
TRBV20-1	-	TRBJ2-7	-	CSASLAPDEQYF	TGCAGTGCTAGTCTAGCCCCGGATGAGCAGTACTTC
TRBV5-1	-	TRBJ1-1	-	CASSTLGPREAFF	TGCGCCAGCAGCACCCTGGGGCCGCGTGAGGCTTTCTTT
TRBV5-1	-	TRBJ1-4	-	CASSFSVEKEKLFF	TGCGCCAGCAGCTTCTCAGTGGAAAAGGAAAAACTGTTTTTT
TRBV20-1	-	TRBJ2-5	-	CSARPARKSYQETQYF	TGCAGTGCTAGACCGGCAAGGAAATCGTACCAAGAGACCCAGTACTTC
TRBV4-1	few	TRBJ2-1	TRBD2	CASSHLAGGQNEQFF	TGCGCCAGCAGCCATCTAGCGGGGGGGCAGAATGAGCAGTTCTTC
TRBV30	-	TRBJ1-2	TRBD1	CAWRITGENTF	TGTGCCTGGAGGATCACAGGGGAAAACACCTTC
TRBV5-6	many	TRBJ2-7	TRBD2	CASSLGLAGTSYEQYF	TGTGCCAGCAGCTTGGGACTAGCGGGAACCTCCTACGAGCAGTACTTC
TRBV12-3/TRBV12-4	many	TRBJ2-7	TRBD2	CASSLNRLALDEQYF	TGTGCCAGCAGTCTCAATCGACTAGCCTTGGACGAGCAGTACTTC
TRBV9	few	TRBJ2-1	-	CASSVVGTPHAVEQFF	TGTGCCAGCAGCGTAGTCGGGACTCCCCACGCGGTCGAGCAGTTCTTC
TRBV30	-	TRBJ2-3	-	CAWSLGAKITQYF	TGTGCCTGGAGTCTCGGCGCCAAAATAACGCAGTATTTT
TRBV29-1	many	TRBJ2-3	TRBD2	CSVGSGRGTDTQYF	TGCAGCGTTGGGAGCGGGAGGGGCACAGATACGCAGTATTTT
TRBV20-1	-	TRBJ1-1	-	CSVRDGAVNTEAFF	TGCAGTGTTAGAGATGGGGCAGTGAACACTGAAGCTTTCTTT
TRBV6-1	few	TRBJ2-3	TRBD2	CASSPRERGGADTQYF	TGTGCCAGCAGTCCTCGTGAGCGGGGGGGGGCAGATACGCAGTATTTT
TRBV4-1	few	TRBJ2-7	TRBD1	CASSQDPGTEISYEQYF	TGCGCCAGCAGCCAAGACCCCGGGACAGAAATTTCCTACGAGCAGTACTTC
TRBV6-4	-	TRBJ1-2	-	CASRGSGGLNYGYTF	TGTGCCAGCAGGGGGTCCGGGGGACTGAACTATGGCTACACCTTC
TRBV4-1	-	TRBJ2-1	TRBD2	CASSQTPRLAGVLNEQFF	TGCGCCAGCAGCCAGACCCCAAGGCTAGCGGGAGTCTTAAATGAGCAGTTCTTC
TRBV12-3/TRBV12-4	-	TRBJ2-5	-	CASSLALDRETQYF	TGTGCCAGCAGTTTAGCGCTAGACCGAGAGACCCAGTACTTC
TRBV20-1	few	TRBJ2-1	-	CSAPRVPRQSYNEQFF	TGCAGTGCTCCCAGGGTCCCGAGACAGAGCTACAATGAGCAGTTCTTC
TRBV20-1	-	TRBJ2-7	TRBD2	CSALGTSGTFEQYF	TGCAGTGCACTCGGGACTAGCGGCACCTTCGAGCAGTACTTC
TRBV20-1	-	TRBJ2-7	TRBD2	CSTPATSVVYEQYF	TGCAGTACGCCCGCGACTAGCGTCGTGTACGAGCAGTACTTC
TRBV30	-	TRBJ1-2	-	CACRGGRTYGYTF	TGTGCCTGCCGAGGGGGGCGGACCTATGGCTACACCTTC
TRBV5-1	-	TRBJ2-1	-	CASSLGFFRSKSSYNEQFF	TGCGCCAGCAGCTTGGGGTTTTTTAGGAGTAAGAGCTCCTACAATGAGCAGTTCTTC
TRBV7-9	-	TRBJ2-7	-	CASSLAPVGSYEQYF	TGTGCCAGCAGCTTAGCTCCCGTCGGCTCCTACGAGCAGTACTTC
TRBV10-3	few	TRBJ2-3	TRBD2	CATGGLDATDTQYF	TGTGCCACCGGGGGACTAGACGCCACAGATACGCAGTATTTT
TRBV3-1	-	TRBJ2-1	-	CASSQDLGSSYNEQFF	TGTGCCAGCAGCCAAGATTTGGGGAGTTCCTACAATGAGCAGTTCTTC
TRBV4-1	-	TRBJ2-7	TRBD1	CASGQELGGTGVRVEQYF	TGCGCCAGCGGCCAAGAATTGGGGGGGACAGGGGTTAGGGTCGAGCAGTACTTC
TRBV27	-	TRBJ2-6	-	CASRRSGANVLTF	TGTGCCAGCCGCAGGTCTGGGGCCAACGTCCTGACTTTC
TRBV7-2	few	TRBJ1-4	-	CASTMGRGRGEKLFF	TGTGCCAGCACCATGGGGAGGGGCCGTGGTGAAAAACTGTTTTTT
TRBV29-1	many	TRBJ2-6	-	CSVEAKSSGANVLTF	TGCAGCGTTGAAGCGAAGAGCTCTGGGGCCAACGTCCTGACTTTC
TRBV3-1	few	TRBJ2-3	-	CASSLGRGSPYTDAQYF	TGTGCCAGCAGCCTCGGAAGGGGCTCGCCGTACACAGATGCGCAGTATTTT
TRBV3-1	-	TRBJ2-1	TRBD1	CASSQISDTGANEQFF	TGTGCCAGCAGCCAAATCAGCGATACAGGGGCCAATGAGCAGTTCTTC
TRBV20-1	few	TRBJ1-4	-	CSARSPQATNEKLFF	TGCAGTGCTAGATCCCCACAGGCAACTAATGAAAAACTGTTTTTT
TRBV7-3	few	TRBJ2-3	TRBD2	CASAMISGREADTQYF	TGTGCCAGCGCTATGATAAGCGGGAGGGAAGCAGATACGCAGTATTTT
TRBV11-2	few	TRBJ2-1	TRBD2	CASSDEGSSGLLRFF	TGTGCCAGCAGCGATGAGGGGTCTAGCGGACTCCTCCGGTTCTTC